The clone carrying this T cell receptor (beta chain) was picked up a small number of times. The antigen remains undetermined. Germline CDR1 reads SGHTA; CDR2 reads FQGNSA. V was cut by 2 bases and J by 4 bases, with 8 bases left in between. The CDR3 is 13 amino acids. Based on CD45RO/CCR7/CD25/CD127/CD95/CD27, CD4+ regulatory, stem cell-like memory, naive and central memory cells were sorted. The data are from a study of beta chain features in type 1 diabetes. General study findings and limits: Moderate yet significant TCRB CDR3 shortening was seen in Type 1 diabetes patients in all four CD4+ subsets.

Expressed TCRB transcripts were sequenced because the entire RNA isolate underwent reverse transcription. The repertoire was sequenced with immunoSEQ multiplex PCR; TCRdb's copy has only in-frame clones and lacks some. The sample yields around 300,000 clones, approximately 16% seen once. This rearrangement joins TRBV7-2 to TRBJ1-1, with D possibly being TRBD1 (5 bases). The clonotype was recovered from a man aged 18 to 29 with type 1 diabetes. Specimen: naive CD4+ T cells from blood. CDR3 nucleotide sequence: TGTGCCAGCAGCTTAAGGAGGGGCACTGAAGCTTTCTTT. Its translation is CASSLRRGTEAFF.